This T cell receptor (beta chain) appears in the sequencing data of a study of early T cells in non-severe SARS-CoV-2 infection. About the research overall: With bulk RNA from unsorted whole blood as input, sequencing yielded unpaired chains.

After removal of 7 bases from V and 7 bases from J, the junction contained 8 bases not matched to a gene. Germline lookup yields CDR1 MNHNY and CDR2 SVGAGI (reference sequence). The CDR3 has 14 amino acids. Attached unique molecular identifiers marked individual cDNA molecules. One entry per CDR3 protein, called by TCRdb with MiXCR from the 5' RACE reads. This table has more than 70,000 distinct CDR3 sequences, 12% to 15% appearing once. The sample was whole blood. The chain carries TRBV6-6 and TRBJ1-2, with 11 bases fitting TRBD1. This TCR came from an adult who was a healthcare worker with PCR-confirmed SARS-CoV-2 infection or an uninfected control (not recorded which). As DNA, the CDR3 is TGTGCCAGCACCCCCCTCGGACAGGGGGCTGGCTACACCTTC. It codes for CASTPLGQGAGYTF.